This T cell receptor (beta chain) was recorded in a study of cytomegalovirus exposure and HLA in healthy donors. At the level of the study: T cells numbering around 180 million yielded some 100 million unique TCR beta sequences in an earlier analysis.

Note on this clone: The antigen is undetermined.

Looked up from germline, CDR1 is MGHRA and CDR2 is YSYEKL. The CDR3 totals 15 residues. Whole-study results and caveats: Later, an analysis showed that TCR beta chains associated with HLA were more clonally expanded than others that were equally common.

Primers included in the PCR were 60 Vbeta and 13 Jbeta primers. Clones were read by immunoSEQ multiplex PCR, and TCRdb kept only the in-frame ones, dropping some. This table lists roughly 120,000 clones. The rearrangement links TRBV4-1 to TRBJ2-5; D uncertain. The J call could be wrong; TRBJ2-7 is a better fit for the DNA end. Input material: PBMCs. This receptor was identified in a young man in good health and CMV-seronegative. This chain's CDR3 is CASSQDGRSTYEQYF. The CDR3, as DNA: TGCGCCAGCAGCCAAGATGGCAGGTCGACCTACGAGCAGTACTTC.